The clone carrying this T cell receptor (beta chain) was counted at least ten times. Its target is unknown. The data stem from a study of read filtering for tumor transcriptome and immune sequencing. Points from the study as a whole: Compared with RNA-seq, IR-seq gave much higher clonotype depth and reliability.

The library was built from approximately 400 ng RNA with molecular barcoded adaptors for alpha/delta and beta/gamma chains. TCRdb processed the reads anew with MiXCR; each CDR3 protein has one entry. This repertoire shows 75,000 to 95,000 distinct CDR3 sequences, around a fifth found once; its top ten account for 10% to 12%. The TCR comes from a donor aged 40 or over with multiple myeloma. Sample: a population of CD138-negative cells sorted from bone marrow.

The chain's CDR3 is CASSQGQVNEKLFF. In nucleotides, the CDR3 is TGCGCCAGCAGCCAGGGACAGGTTAATGAAAAACTGTTTTTT. The rearrangement links TRBV4-1 to TRBJ1-4; 8 positions match TRBD1. Per the germline V gene, CDR1 is MGHRA and CDR2 is YSYEKL. V gave up 3 bases and J gave up 4 bases; unmatched junction bases: 1. The CDR3 runs 14 residues.